Sequencing of this T cell receptor (beta chain) was carried out in a study of blood T cells in healthy people across ages. V shed 6 bases and J shed 0 bases, with 11 bases lying between them. Germline values: CDR1 MNHEY, CDR2 SVGEGT. This CDR3 is 14 amino acids long. The use of a sample-barcoded 5' primer and a J-beta primer mix characterized a second PCR of about 7 to 12 cycles. TCRdb redid the calling of the 5' RACE reads with MiXCR, one entry per CDR3 protein. The sample carries approximately 1.5 million distinct CDR3 sequences, about 31% recorded once. The sample was blood. This clonotype was obtained from a young woman in good health. This chain links TRBV6-2 or TRBV6-3 with TRBJ2-5, with TRBD2 as a possible D gene (5 bases). DNA of the CDR3: TGTGCCAGCAGGCCGATAGCGCACCAAGAGACCCAGTACTTC. Its protein product is CASRPIAHQETQYF.